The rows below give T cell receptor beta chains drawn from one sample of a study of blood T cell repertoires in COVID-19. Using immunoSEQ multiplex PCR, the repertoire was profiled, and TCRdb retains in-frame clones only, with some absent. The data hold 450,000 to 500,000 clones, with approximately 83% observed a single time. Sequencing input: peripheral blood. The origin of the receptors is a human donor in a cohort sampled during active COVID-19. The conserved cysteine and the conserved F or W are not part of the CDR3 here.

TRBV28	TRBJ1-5	ASFGIGARGQSNQPQH
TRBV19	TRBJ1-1	ASSINRGRTEAF
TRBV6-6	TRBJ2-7	ASSYSGTSGGEQY
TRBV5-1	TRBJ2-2	ASSFQAGDTGELF
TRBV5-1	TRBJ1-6	ASSLGDRAGNSPLH
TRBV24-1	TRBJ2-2	ATSDFFRDTTNTGELF
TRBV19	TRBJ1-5	ATRTGPEGPQH
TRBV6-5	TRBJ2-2	ASSRASGLRGELF
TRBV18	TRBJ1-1	ASSPPEGSGAF
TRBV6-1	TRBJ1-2	ASSEAASDGYT
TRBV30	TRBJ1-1	AWSVGRYEAF
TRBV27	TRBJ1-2	ASSSQGLDRGYT
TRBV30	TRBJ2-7	AWSVRWGGEQY
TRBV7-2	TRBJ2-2	ASSLSGTYNTGELF
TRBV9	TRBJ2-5	ASSVGQVRETQY
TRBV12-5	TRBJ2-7	ASDPSGGLAASYEQY
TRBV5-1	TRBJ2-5	ASSSSPPGEGETQY
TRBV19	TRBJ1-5	ASSTYPGQLPSDSNQPQH
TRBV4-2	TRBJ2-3	ASCEDHTDTQY
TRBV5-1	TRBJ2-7	ASSPHGLAGDEQY
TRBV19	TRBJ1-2	ASSRFLPYGYT
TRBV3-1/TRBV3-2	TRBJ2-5	ASSQDLSGTSGKETQY
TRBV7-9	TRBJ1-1	ASSTGTGHTEAF
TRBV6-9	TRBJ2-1	ATGRLAPYNEQF
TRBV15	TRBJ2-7	ATSRDPGLAGGGEQY
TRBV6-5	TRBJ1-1	ASNRGQGQGTEAF
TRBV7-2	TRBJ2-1	ASSLGTSGSEQF
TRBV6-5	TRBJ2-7	ASRDSRRNEQY
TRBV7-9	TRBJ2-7	ASTRAGGSGEQY
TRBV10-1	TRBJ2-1	ASSNGRASYNEQF
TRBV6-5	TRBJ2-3	ASTVGTSTDTQY
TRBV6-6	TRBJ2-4	ASSEQGALLNIQY
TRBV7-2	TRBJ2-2	ASSGRGPPLNTGELF
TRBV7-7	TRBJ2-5	ASSTTSGRASGETQY
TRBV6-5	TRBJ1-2	ASSPGTGVGYT
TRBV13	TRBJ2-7	ASSGWTSGHEQY
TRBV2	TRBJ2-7	ASSELVGRGASYEQY
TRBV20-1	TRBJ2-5	SASSGLDHQETQY
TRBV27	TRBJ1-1	ASSLSPDRGYTEAF
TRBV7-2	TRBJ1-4	ASSLRGREDEKLF
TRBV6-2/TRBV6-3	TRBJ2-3	ASSQNPGQTKTMDTDTQY